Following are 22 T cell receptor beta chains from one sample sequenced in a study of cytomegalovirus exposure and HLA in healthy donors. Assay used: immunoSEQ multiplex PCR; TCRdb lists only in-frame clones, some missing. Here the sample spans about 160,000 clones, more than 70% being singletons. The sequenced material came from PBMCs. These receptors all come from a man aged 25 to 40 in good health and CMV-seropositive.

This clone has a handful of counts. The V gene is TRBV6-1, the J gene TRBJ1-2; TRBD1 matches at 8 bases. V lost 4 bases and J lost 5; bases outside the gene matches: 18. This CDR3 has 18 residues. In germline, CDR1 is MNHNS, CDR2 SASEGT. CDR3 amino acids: CASSVEPGDRRLRYGYTF. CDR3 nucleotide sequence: TGTGCCAGCAGTGTCGAACCTGGGGACAGGCGGCTTAGGTATGGCTACACCTTC.

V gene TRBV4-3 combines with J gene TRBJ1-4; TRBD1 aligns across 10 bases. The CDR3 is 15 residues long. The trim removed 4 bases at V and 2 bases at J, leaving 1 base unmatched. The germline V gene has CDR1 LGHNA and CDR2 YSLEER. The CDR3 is CASSRTGGTNEKLFF. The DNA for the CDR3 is TGCGCCAGCAGCCGGACAGGGGGGACTAATGAAAAACTGTTTTTT.

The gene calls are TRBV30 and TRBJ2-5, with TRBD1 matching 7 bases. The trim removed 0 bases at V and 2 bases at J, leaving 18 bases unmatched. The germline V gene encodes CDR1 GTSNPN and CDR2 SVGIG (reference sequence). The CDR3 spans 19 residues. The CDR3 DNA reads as TGTGCCTGGAGTGTACTACTGTTTGGGACAGACTCTAATCAAGAGACCCAGTACTTC. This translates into CAWSVLLFGTDSNQETQYF. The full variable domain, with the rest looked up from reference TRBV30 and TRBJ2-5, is SQTIHQWPATLVQPVGSPLSLECTVEGTSNPNLYWYRQAAGRGLQLLFYSVGIGQISSEVPQNLSASRPQDRQFILSSKKLLLSDSGFYLCAWSVLLFGTDSNQETQYFGPGTRLLVL.

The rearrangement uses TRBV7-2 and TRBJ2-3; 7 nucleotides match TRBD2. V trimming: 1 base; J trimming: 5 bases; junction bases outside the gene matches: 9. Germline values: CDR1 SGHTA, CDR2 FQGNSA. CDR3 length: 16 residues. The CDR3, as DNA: TGTGCCAGCAGCTTAGGGGGCGGGGGAATAGAAGATACGCAGTATTTT. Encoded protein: CASSLGGGGIEDTQYF. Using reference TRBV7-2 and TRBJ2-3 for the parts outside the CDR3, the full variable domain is GAGVSQSPSNKVTEKGKDVELRCDPISGHTALYWYRQSLGQGLEFLIYFQGNSAPDKSGLPSDRFSAERTGGSVSTLTIQRTQQEDSAVYLCASSLGGGGIEDTQYFGPGTRLTVL.

CDR3 sequence: CAWSGTGQPQHF. DNA for the CDR3: TGTGCCTGGAGTGGAACAGGACAGCCCCAGCATTTT. The chain links TRBV30 to TRBJ1-5; possible D gene TRBD1, 5 bases. Germline CDR1 GTSNPN, CDR2 SVGIG (reference sequence). The CDR3 has 12 residues. V was trimmed by 1 base and J by 7 bases, leaving 8 bases between them.

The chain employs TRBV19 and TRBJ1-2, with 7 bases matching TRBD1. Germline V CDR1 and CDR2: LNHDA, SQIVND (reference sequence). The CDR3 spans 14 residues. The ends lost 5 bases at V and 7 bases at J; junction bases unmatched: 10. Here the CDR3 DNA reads TGTGCCAGTAGTCCGACAGGGTATCAGGCTGGCTACACCTTC. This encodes CASSPTGYQAGYTF. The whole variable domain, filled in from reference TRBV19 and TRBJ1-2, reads DGGITQSPKYLFRKEGQNVTLSCEQNLNHDAMYWYRQDPGQGLRLIYYSQIVNDFQKGDIAEGYSVSREKKESFPLTVTSAQKNPTAFYLCASSPTGYQAGYTFGSGTRLTVV.

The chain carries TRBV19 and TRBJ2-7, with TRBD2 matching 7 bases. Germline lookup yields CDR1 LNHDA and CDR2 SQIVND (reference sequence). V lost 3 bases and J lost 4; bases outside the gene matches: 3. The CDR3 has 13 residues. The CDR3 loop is CASSMGAGYEQYF. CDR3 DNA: TGTGCCAGTAGTATGGGAGCGGGATACGAGCAGTACTTC.

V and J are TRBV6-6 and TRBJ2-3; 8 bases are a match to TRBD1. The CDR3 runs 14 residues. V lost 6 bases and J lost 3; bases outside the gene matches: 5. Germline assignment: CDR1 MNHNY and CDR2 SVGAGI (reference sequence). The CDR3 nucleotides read TGTGCCAGCAGCTACAGGACAGGGACAGATACGCAGTATTTT. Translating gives CASSYRTGTDTQYF.

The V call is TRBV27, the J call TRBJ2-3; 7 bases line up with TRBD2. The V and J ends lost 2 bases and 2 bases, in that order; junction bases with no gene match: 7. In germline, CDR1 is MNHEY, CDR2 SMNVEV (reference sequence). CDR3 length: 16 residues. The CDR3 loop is CASSLRPAGITDTQYF. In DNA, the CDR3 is TGTGCCAGCAGTTTACGCCCAGCGGGGATCACAGATACGCAGTATTTT.

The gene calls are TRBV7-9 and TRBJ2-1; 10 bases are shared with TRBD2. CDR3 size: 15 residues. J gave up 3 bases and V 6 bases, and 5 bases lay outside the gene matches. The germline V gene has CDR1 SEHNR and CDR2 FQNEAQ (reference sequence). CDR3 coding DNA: TGTGCCAGCAGTCCTAGCGGGGGCGTCTACAATGAGCAGTTCTTC. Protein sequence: CASSPSGGVYNEQFF.

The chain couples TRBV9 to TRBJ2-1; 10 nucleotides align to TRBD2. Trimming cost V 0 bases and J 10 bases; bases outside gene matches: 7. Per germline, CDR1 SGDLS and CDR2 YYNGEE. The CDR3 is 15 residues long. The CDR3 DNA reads TGTGCCAGCAGCGTAGGCCTAGCGGGAGAAGAAGAGCAGTTCTTC. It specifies CASSVGLAGEEEQFF.

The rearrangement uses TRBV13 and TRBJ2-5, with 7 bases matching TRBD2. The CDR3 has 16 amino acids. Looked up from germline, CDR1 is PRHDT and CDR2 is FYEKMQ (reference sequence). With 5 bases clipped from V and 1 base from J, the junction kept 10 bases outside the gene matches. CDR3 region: CASSLQRGFFQETQYF. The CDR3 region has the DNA TGTGCCAGCAGCCTCCAGCGGGGTTTTTTCCAAGAGACCCAGTACTTC.

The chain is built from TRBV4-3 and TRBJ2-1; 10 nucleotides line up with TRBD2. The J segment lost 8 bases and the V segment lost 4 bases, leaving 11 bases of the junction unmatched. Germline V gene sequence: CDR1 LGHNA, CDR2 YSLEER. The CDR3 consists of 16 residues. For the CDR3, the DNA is TGCGCCAGCAGCCTCACTCCGAGCGGGGGGGAGGATGAGCAGTTCTTC. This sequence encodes CASSLTPSGGEDEQFF.

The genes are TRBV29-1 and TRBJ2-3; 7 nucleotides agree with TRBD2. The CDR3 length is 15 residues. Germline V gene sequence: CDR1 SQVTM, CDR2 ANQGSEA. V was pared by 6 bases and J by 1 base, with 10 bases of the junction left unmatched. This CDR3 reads CSVDPRGLRTDTQYF. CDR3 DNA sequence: TGCAGCGTGGACCCGCGGGGGTTACGCACAGATACGCAGTATTTT.

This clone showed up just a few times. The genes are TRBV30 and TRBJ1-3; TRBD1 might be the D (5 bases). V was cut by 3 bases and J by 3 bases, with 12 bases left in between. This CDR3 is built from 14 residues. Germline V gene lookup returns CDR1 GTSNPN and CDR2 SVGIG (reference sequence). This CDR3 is CAWRSQGFGNTIYF. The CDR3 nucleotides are TGTGCCTGGAGATCCCAGGGATTTGGAAACACCATATATTTT.

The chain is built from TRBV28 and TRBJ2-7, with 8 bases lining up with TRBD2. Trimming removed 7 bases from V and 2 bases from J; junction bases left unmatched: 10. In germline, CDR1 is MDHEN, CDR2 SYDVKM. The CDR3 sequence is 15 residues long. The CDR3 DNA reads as TGTGCCAGCACCTCAACTAGCGGAACTACCTACGAGCAGTACTTC. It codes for CASTSTSGTTYEQYF.

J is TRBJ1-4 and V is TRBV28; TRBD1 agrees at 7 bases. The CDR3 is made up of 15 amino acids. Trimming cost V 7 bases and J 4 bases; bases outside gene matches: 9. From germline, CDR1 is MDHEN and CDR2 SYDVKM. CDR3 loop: CASNGRRDSNEKLFF. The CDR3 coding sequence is TGTGCCAGCAACGGCCGCCGGGACAGTAATGAAAAACTGTTTTTT.

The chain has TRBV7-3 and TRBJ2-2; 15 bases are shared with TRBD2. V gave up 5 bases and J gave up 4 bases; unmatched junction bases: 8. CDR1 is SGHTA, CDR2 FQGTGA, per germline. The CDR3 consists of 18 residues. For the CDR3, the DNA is TGTGCCAGCAGCCCGGGACTAGCGGGGGGTCGGAGCACCGGGGAGCTGTTTTTT. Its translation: CASSPGLAGGRSTGELFF.

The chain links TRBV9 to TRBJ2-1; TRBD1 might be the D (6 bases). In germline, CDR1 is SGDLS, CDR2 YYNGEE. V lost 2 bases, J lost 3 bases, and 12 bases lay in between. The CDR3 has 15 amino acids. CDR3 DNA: TGTGCCAGCAGCGTGTCCGGACAGAGCTACAATGAGCAGTTCTTC. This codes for CASSVSGQSYNEQFF.

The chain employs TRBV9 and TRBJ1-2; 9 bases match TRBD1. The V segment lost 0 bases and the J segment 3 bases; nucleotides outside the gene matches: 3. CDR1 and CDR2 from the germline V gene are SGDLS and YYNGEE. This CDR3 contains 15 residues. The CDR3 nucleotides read TGTGCCAGCAGCGTAGGGGACAGGGAAGACTATGGCTACACCTTC. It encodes CASSVGDREDYGYTF. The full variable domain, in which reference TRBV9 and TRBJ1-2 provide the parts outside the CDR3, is DSGVTQTPKHLITATGQRVTLRCSPRSGDLSVYWYQQSLDQGLQFLIQYYNGEERAKGNILERFSAQQFPDLHSELNLSSLELGDSALYFCASSVGDREDYGYTFGSGTRLTVV.

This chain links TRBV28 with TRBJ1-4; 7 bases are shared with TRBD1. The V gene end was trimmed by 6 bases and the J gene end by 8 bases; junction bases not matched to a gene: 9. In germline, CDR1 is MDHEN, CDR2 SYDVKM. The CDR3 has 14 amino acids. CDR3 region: CASRPDRVGEKLFF. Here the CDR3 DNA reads TGTGCCAGCAGACCAGACAGGGTAGGGGAAAAACTGTTTTTT.

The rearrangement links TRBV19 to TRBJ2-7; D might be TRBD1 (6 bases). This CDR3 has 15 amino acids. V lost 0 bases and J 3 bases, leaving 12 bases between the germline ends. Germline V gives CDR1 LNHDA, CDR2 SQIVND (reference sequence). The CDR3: CASSIDTGQIYEQYF. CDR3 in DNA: TGTGCCAGTAGTATAGATACAGGACAGATCTACGAGCAGTACTTC.